This T cell receptor (beta chain) was captured by sequencing in a study of regulatory T cells. Study conclusions and caveats: Hydrophobic residues at CDR3 positions 6 and 7 were enriched in conventional CD4+ T cells of CD3G-deficient patients.

As to this clone: Its specificity is not known.

The primer mix had 52 TRBV and 13 TRBJ primers. Profiling relied on immunoSEQ multiplex PCR, and the TCRdb table lists in-frame clones only, not all of them. The sample holds 30,000 to 40,000 clones; over 85% are singletons and the top ten take 0.75% to 1%. Patients, 2 to 39 years old, had expanded memory T-cell proportions. The TCR comes from a child aged 2 to 9 with CD3G deficiency. The sample consisted of conventional CD4+ T cells sorted from blood.

The CDR3 bases are TGTGCCAGCAGCCGACCGGGACCCCTGGAAGAGCAGTACTTC. This encodes CASSRPGPLEEQYF. The chain recombines TRBV11-2 with TRBJ2-7; D may correspond to TRBD1 or TRBD2 (5 bases each). CDR3 length: 14 residues. The germline V gene has CDR1 SGHAT and CDR2 FQNNGV. The ends were cut back, 5 bases at V and 7 bases at J, with 18 bases in the middle.